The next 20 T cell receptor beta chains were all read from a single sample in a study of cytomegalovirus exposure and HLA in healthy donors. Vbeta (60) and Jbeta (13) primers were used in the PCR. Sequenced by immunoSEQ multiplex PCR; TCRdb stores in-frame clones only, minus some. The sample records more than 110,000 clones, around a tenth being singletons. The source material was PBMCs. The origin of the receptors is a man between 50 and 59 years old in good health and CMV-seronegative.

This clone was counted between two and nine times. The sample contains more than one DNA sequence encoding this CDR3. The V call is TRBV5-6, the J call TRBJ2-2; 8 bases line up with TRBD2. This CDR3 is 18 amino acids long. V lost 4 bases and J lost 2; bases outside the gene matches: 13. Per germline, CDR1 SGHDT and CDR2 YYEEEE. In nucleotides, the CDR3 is TGTGCCAGCAGCCCAAGACATATGACTAGCGCAAACACCGGGGAGCTGTTTTTT. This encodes CASSPRHMTSANTGELFF.

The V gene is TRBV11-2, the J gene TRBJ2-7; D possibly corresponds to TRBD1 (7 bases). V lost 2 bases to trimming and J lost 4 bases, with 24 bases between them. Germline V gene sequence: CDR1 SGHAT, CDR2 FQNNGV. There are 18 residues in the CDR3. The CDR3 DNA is TGTGCCAGCAGCTTAAAGGCAGGGGGGATAGCCCGAGTTTACGAGCAGTACTTC. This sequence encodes CASSLKAGGIARVYEQYF. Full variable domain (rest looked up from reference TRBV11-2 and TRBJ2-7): EAGVAQSPRYKIIEKRQSVAFWCNPISGHATLYWYQQILGQGPKLLIQFQNNGVVDDSQLPKDRFSAERLKGVDSTLKIQPAKLEDSAVYLCASSLKAGGIARVYEQYFGPGTRLTVT.

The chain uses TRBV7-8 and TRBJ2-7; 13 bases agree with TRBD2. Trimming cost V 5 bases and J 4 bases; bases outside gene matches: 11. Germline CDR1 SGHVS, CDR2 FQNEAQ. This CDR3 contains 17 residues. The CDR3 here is CASSHGLAGVRRYEQYF. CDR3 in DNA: TGTGCCAGCAGCCACGGACTAGCGGGGGTCCGGCGGTACGAGCAGTACTTC.

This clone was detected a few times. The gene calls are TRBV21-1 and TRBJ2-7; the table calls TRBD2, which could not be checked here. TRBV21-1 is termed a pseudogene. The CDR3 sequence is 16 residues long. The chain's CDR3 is CASSKGGDNAVNEQYF. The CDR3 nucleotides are TGTGCCAGCAGCAAAGGGGGAGACAATGCAGTTAACGAGCAGTACTTC.

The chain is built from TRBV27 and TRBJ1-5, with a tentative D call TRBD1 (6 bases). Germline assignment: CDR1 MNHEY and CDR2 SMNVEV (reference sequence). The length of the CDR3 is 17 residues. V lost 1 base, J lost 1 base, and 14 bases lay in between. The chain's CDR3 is CASSLFRGGGSNQPQHF. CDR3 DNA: TGTGCCAGCAGTTTATTTAGGGGGGGTGGCAGCAATCAGCCCCAGCATTTT.

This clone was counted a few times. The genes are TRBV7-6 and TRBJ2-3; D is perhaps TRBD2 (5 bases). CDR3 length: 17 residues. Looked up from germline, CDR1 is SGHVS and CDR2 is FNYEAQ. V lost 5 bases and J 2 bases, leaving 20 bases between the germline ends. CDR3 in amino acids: CASSPHRGKSLTDTQYF. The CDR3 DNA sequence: TGTGCCAGCAGCCCGCACCGGGGAAAGTCCCTCACAGATACGCAGTATTTT.

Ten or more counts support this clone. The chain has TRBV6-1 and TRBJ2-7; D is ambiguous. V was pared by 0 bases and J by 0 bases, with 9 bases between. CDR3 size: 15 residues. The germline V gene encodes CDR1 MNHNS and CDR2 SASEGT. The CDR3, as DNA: TGTGCCAGCAGTGAAGCGATCCACGGCTCCTACGAGCAGTACTTC. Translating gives CASSEAIHGSYEQYF.

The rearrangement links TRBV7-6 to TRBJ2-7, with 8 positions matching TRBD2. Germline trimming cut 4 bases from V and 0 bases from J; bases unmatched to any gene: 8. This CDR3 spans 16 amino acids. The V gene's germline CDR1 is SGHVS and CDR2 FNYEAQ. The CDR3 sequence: CASSSPTAGDSYEQYF. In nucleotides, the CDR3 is TGTGCCAGCAGCTCACCCACAGCGGGAGACTCCTACGAGCAGTACTTC.

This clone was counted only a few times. CDR3: CASSLWGDTNEKLFF. DNA for the CDR3: TGTGCCAGCAGTTTATGGGGGGATACTAATGAAAAACTGTTTTTT. This sequence joins TRBV27 and TRBJ1-4; D possibly corresponds to TRBD1 (5 bases). The CDR3 is 15 residues long. V was pared by 1 base and J by 2 bases, with 8 bases between. The germline CDR1 and CDR2 sequences are MNHEY and SMNVEV (reference sequence).

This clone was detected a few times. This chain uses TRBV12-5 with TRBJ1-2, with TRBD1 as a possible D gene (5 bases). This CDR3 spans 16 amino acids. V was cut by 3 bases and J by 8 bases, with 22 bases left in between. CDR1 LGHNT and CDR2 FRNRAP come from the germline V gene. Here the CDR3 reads CASGLDLVRTLRGYTF. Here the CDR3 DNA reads TGTGCTAGTGGTTTAGACCTGGTTCGGACACTTCGGGGCTACACCTTC.

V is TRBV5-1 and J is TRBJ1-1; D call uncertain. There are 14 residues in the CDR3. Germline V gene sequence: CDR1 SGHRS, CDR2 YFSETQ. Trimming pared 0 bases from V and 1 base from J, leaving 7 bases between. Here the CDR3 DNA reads TGCGCCAGCAGCTTGGAACCGGGGAACACTGAAGCTTTCTTT. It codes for CASSLEPGNTEAFF.

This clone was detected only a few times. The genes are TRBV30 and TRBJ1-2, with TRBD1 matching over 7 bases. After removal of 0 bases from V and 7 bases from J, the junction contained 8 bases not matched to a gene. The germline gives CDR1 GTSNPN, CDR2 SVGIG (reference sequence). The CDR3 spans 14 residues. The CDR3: CAWSVAEGAGGYTF. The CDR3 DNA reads TGTGCCTGGAGTGTAGCGGAGGGGGCGGGTGGCTACACCTTC.

Here the CDR3 DNA reads TGTGCCAGCAGCCACGACAGGGGGAGCGAAAAACTGTTTTTT. This translates into CASSHDRGSEKLFF. The genes are TRBV9 and TRBJ1-4; 9 bases are a match to TRBD1. Trimming cost V 4 bases and J 8 bases; bases outside gene matches: 6. The CDR3 extends over 14 amino acids. Germline CDR1 SGDLS, CDR2 YYNGEE.

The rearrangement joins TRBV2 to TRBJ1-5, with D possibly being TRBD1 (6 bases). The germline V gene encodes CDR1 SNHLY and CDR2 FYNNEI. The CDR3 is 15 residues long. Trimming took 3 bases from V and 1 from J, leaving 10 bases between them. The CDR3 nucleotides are TGTGCCAGCAGTGATGGGGGGGCAAGCAATCAGCCCCAGCATTTT. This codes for CASSDGGASNQPQHF.

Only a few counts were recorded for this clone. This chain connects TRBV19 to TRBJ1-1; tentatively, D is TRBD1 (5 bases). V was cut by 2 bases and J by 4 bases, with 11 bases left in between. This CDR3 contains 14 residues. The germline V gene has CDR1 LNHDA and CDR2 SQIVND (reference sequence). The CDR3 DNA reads TGTGCCAGTAGTATATTTGGGACTAGCACTGAAGCTTTCTTT. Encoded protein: CASSIFGTSTEAFF.

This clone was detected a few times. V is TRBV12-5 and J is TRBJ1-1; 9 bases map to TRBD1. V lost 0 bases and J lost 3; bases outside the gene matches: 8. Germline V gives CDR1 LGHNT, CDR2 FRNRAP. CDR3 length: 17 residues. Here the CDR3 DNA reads TGTGCTAGTGGTTTGGTACTGGGGGACAGGGAGGACACTGAAGCTTTCTTT. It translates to CASGLVLGDREDTEAFF.

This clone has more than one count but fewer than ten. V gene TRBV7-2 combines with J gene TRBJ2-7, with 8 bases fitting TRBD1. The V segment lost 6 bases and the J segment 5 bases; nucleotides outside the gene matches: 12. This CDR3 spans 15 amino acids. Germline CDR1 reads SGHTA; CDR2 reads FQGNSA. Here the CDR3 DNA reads TGTGCCAGCAGTCACCGGGACAGGCATAATCACGAGCAGTACTTC. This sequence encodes CASSHRDRHNHEQYF. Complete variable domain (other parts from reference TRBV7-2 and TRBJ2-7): GAGVSQSPSNKVTEKGKDVELRCDPISGHTALYWYRQSLGQGLEFLIYFQGNSAPDKSGLPSDRFSAERTGGSVSTLTIQRTQQEDSAVYLCASSHRDRHNHEQYFGPGTRLTVT.

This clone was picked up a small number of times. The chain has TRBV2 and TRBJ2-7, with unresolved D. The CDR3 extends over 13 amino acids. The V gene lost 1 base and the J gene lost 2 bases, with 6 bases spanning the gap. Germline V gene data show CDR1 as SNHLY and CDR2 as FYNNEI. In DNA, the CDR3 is TGTGCCAGCAGTGAAGGAGTTCCCTACGAGCAGTACTTC. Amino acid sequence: CASSEGVPYEQYF.

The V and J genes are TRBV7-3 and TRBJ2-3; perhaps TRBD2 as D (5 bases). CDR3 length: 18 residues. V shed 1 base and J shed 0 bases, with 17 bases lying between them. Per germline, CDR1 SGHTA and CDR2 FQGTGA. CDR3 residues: CASSLKPRGSTSTDTQYF. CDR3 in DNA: TGTGCCAGCAGCTTAAAGCCCCGGGGATCCACTAGCACAGATACGCAGTATTTT.

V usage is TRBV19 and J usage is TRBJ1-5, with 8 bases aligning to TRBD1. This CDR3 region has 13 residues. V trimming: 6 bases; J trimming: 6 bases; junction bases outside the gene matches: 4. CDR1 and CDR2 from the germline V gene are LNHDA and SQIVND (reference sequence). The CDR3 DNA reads TGTGCCAGTAGACAGGGGGTAGGTCAGCCCCAGCATTTT. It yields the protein CASRQGVGQPQHF.